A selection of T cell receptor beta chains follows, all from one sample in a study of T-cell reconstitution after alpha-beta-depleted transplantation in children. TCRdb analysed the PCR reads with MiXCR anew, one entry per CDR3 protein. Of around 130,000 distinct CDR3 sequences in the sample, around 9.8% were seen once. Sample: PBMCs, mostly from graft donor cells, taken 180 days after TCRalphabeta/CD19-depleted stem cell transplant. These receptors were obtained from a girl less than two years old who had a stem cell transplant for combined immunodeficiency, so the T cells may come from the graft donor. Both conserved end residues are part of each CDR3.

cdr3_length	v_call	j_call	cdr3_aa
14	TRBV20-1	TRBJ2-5	CSASRLAGKETQYF
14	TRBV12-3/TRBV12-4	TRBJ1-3	CASSSTGPGNTIYF
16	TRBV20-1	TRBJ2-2	CSADFRLAVVTGELFF
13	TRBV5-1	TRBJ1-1	CASSTTGALEAFF
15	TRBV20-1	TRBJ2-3	CSARDLRRVMDTQYF
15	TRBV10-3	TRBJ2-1	CAISEFSGKYNEQFF
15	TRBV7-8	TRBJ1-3	CASSLVAGIGNTIYF
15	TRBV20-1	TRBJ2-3	CSARHPGQGPDTQYF
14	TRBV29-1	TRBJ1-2	CSVVGTGGGYGYTF
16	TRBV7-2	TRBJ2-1	CASSLSPSGGAFEQFF
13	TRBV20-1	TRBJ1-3	CSARDGGRNTIYF
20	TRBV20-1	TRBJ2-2	CSARSGPGTSGPPNTGELFF
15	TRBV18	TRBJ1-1	CASSPDRALNTEAFF
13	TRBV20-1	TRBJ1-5	CSARGTGYQPQHF
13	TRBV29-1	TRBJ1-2	CSVFQGWSYGYTF
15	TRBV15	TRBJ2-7	CATSRDAGEGYEQYF
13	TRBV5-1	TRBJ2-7	CASSYRDTYEQYF
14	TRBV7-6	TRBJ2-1	CASTYGQGGNEQFF
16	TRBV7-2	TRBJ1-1	CASSLGQGHGVTEAFF
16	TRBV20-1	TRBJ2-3	CSARDGTSGSTDTQYF
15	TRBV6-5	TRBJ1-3	CASSYFGDSGNTIYF
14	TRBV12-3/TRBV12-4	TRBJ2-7	CASSLAMGSYEQYF
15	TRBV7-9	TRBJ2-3	CASSPKGTKRDTQYF
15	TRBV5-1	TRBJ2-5	CASSLEGTSGGTQYF
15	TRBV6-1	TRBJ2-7	CASSTGLAGVYEQYF
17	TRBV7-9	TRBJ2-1	CASSLLPGTGGNDEQFF
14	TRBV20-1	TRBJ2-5	CSASLNHLQETQYF
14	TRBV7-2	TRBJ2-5	CASSSLSGMETQYF
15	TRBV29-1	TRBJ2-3	CSVGPTPYSTDTQYF
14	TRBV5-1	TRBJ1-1	CASSLGQDPPEAFF
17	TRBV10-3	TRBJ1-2	CAISESRTRDRYYGYTF
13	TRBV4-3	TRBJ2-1	CASSQDPGNEQFF
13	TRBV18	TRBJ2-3	CASQGALTDTQYF
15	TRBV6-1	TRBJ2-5	CASRPGGRGKETQYF
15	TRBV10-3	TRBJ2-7	CAISRGQANSYEQYF
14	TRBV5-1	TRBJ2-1	CASSPGTGWNEQFF
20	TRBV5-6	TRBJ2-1	CASSLAPTSGKVGSYNEQFF
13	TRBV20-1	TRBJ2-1	CSARVQPWTEQFF